This TCR beta chain was recorded in a study of cytomegalovirus exposure and HLA in healthy donors (dated 2017 in TCRdb). About the full investigation: According to a later analysis, the approximately 120 validation repertoires were produced on the same platform as the approximately 620 repertoires of the first cohort. The study combined high-throughput TCR immunosequencing, statistical association of individual TCRs with disease status, and machine learning to predict cytomegalovirus infection status. The study aimed to test whether signatures of past pathogen exposure could be identified by cataloging public T cell receptors. A separate validation cohort of about 110 different subjects was used in addition to the approximately 700-subject first cohort.

Concerning this clone: The target of this receptor is not known. No qualities accompany the bases; no much larger clone lies one base away.

The CDR3 covers 15 residues, taking in both the cysteine and the phenylalanine. The read is trimmed to its CDR3 DNA, 45 bases read in frame from base 1. The germline V gene gives CDR1 as SGHRS and CDR2 as YFSETQ. Between the V and J ends, shortened by 0 bases and 1 base respectively, the junction contains 10 bases. General findings and caveats noted by the study authors: In vitro tests confirmed that a few of the cytomegalovirus-associated TCR beta chains recognize cytomegalovirus antigens. All 120 or so repertoires were used to score co-occurrence in the validation cohort in a later analysis, because that analysis had no HLA typing for the cohort. A later analysis found that TCRs clustered in the first cohort also tended to co-occur in the 120 validation repertoires, with just under 95% of cluster scores above 0. In both the original and validation cohorts, the classifier was reported to diagnose cytomegalovirus status with high specificity and sensitivity. According to the authors, the approach could potentially be generalized to other disease states and immunological phenotypes. While some public TCRs were present in many individuals, most TCR sequences turned up only very rarely across donors. The study gave a list of 150 to 200 TCR beta chains associated with cytomegalovirus.

The donors belonged to the validation cohort of about 110 subjects, which was separate from the roughly 700-subject first cohort. Library preparation was by the immunoSEQ multiplex PCR assay. In the source study's methods: To diagnose cytomegalovirus status from the catalog of TCR beta chain sequences, a statistical classification framework was built. TCRdb obtained this table from immuneACCESS and retained in-frame rearrangements with V and J assigned. These tables miss some clones; where compared with another copy, unresolved V genes account for less than half of the shortfall, and the remainder is unexplained. V and J calls plus clone size are reproduced from that table; the DNA served to infer D and trimming. Within this sample are 220,000 or so clones, with about 90% of them counted one time only. About 1% of the sample belongs to the ten largest clones.

The sample taken for sequencing was PBMCs. This chain joins TRBV5-1 to TRBJ1-1, with no confident D gene call. The TCR comes from a woman under 30 in good health and CMV-seronegative. The bases are TGCGCCAGCAGCTTGGGGTGGCCAGGGAACACTGAAGCTTTCTTT. It encodes CASSLGWPGNTEAFF. The CDR3 plus the reference TRBV5-1 and TRBJ1-1 genes for the other parts give the full variable domain: KAGVTQTPRYLIKTRGQQVTLSCSPISGHRSVSWYQQTPGQGLQFLFEYFSETQRNKGNFPGRFSGRQFSNSRSEMNVSTLELGDSALYLCASSLGWPGNTEAFFGQGTRLTVV.